The entry below gives a single T cell receptor beta chain sequence along with its context. These data originate in a study of blood T cell repertoires in COVID-19. Turning to the study itself: The cDNA or gDNA used as material had been derived from T cells, B-cell-depleted T cells, or PBMCs.

Germline V gene lookup returns CDR1 SGDLS and CDR2 YYNGEE. The CDR3 is 17 amino acids. J lost 5 bases, V lost 4 bases, and 14 bases had no gene match. The protocol was immunoSEQ multiplex PCR, while the TCRdb copy is restricted to in-frame clones and leaves out a portion. This sample carries just under 350,000 clones, around 83% of them seen once, and the ten largest clones take roughly 3%. The source is a man younger than 45 with active or convalescent COVID-19. The chain combines TRBV9 with TRBJ2-5, with 10 bases identical to TRBD2. Sequencing used peripheral blood. CDR3 sequence reads: CASSPGLAVSGGETQYF. CDR3 DNA sequence: TGTGCCAGCAGCCCAGGACTAGCGGTCTCAGGGGGGGAGACCCAGTACTTC.